One T cell receptor (beta chain) is described in this entry. The antigen remains unidentified. The data derive from a study of cytomegalovirus exposure and HLA in healthy donors. Whole-study results and caveats: What TCR beta sequences reportedly achieved was accurate prediction of HLA-A and HLA-B alleles in most subjects. Excluded: some indistinguishable V segments such as TRBV6-2 and TRBV6-3. The study recorded 164 TCR beta chains that were cytomegalovirus-associated.

V lost 2 bases to trimming and J lost 4 bases; unmatched junction nucleotides: 3. The V gene's germline CDR1 is GTSNPN and CDR2 SVGIG (reference sequence). CDR3 length: 13 residues. 13 Jbeta primers and 60 Vbeta primers were used for the PCR. Profiling relied on immunoSEQ multiplex PCR, and the TCRdb table lists in-frame clones only, not all of them. The repertoire has some 140,000 clones, about 74% of them found once; the top ten carry 3% to 4%. This clonotype was obtained from a woman between 40 and 50 years old in good health and CMV-seronegative. Sequenced: PBMCs. This chain joins TRBV30 and TRBJ2-7; 9 nucleotides align to TRBD1. The CDR3 sequence: CAWSRDREYEQYF. For the CDR3, the DNA is TGTGCCTGGAGTAGGGACAGGGAATACGAGCAGTACTTC.